This T cell receptor (beta chain) was identified during a study of tumor-infiltrating lymphocytes in localized non-small cell lung cancer. Study-level background: Several tumor histologies, both smoking statuses, and some post-neoadjuvant chemotherapy samples were included.

Sequencing used immunoSEQ multiplex PCR; TCRdb keeps in-frame clones, though not all of them. The sample holds 15,000 to 20,000 clones, 73% seen once. The CDR3 runs to 15 residues. Deletions cut 0 bases from V and 9 bases from J, with 13 bases between. CDR1 is SGHKS, CDR2 YYEKEE, per germline (reference sequence). About this clone itself: The antigen is undetermined.

Regarding the study as a whole: T-cell fraction did not differ between immunotypes IM1 and IM2.

The sample was lung tumor tissue. The origin of this receptor is a human donor with non-small cell lung cancer. The rearrangement joins TRBV5-5 to TRBJ1-6; D is perhaps TRBD1 (5 bases). The CDR3 sequence is CASSLEAGVGSPLHF. CDR3 bases: TGTGCCAGCAGCTTGGAGGCGGGGGTTGGTTCACCCCTCCACTTT. The full variable domain, with the rest looked up from reference TRBV5-5 and TRBJ1-6, is DAGVTQSPTHLIKTRGQQVTLRCSPISGHKSVSWYQQVLGQGPQFIFQYYEKEERGRGNFPDRFSARQFPNYSSELNVNALLLGDSALYLCASSLEAGVGSPLHFGNGTRLTVT.